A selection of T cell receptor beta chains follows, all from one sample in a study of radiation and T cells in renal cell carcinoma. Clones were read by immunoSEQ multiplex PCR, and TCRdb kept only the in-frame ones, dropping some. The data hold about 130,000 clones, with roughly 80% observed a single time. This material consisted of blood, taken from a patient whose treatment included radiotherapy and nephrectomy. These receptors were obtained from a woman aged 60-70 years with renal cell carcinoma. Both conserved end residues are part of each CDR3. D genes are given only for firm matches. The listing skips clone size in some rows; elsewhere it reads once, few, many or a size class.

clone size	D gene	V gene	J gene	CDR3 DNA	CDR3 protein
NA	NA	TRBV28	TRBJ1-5	TGTGCCAGCAGCAATTTCAATGTAAGGGTAGGGAATCAGCCCCAGCATTTT	CASSNFNVRVGNQPQHF
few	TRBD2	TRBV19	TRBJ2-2	TGTGCCAGTAGGCACCTAGCGGGGGACAACACCGGGGAGCTGTTTTTT	CASRHLAGDNTGELFF
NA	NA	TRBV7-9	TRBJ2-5	TGTGCCAGCACCTTCGGCGGCTCCTCTGGACAAGAGACCCAGTACTTC	CASTFGGSSGQETQYF
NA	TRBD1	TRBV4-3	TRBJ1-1	TGCGCCAGCAGCCAAGACGGGACAGGGGGCACTGAAGCTTTCTTT	CASSQDGTGGTEAFF
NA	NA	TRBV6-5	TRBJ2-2	TGTGCCAGCAGAAGGGGCAACACCGGGGAGCTGTTTTTT	CASRRGNTGELFF
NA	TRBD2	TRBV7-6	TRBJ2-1	TGTGCCAGCAGCAGGGGAGCGGGAGAGGCCTACAATGAGCAGTTCTTC	CASSRGAGEAYNEQFF
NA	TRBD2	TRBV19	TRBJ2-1	TGTGCCAGTAGCCCACTAGCGGGTTCCTACAATGAGCAGTTCTTC	CASSPLAGSYNEQFF
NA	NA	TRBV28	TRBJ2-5	TGTGCCAGCAGTTCGCGGACAGGGAGGGGTGATTGGGAAGAGACCCAGTACTTC	CASSSRTGRGDWEETQYF
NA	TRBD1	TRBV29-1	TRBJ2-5	TGCAGCGCCATCACAGGGGGGGAGACCCAGTACTTC	CSAITGGETQYF
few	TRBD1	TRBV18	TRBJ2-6	TGTGCCAGCTCATCCACAGGGGGCTTCTTCTCTGGGGCCAACGTCCTGACTTTC	CASSSTGGFFSGANVLTF
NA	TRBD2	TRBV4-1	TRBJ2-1	TGCGCCAGCAGCCAGCCGCCGAGCGGGAGGGCCTCTGAGCAGTTCTTC	CASSQPPSGRASEQFF
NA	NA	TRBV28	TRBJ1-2	TGTGCCAGCAGGGGGGTGGAACAGGTTAACTATGGCTACACCTTC	CASRGVEQVNYGYTF
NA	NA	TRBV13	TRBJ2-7	TGTGCCAGCAGCTTAGTTTACGAGCAGTACTTC	CASSLVYEQYF
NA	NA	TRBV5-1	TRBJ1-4	TGCGCCAGCAGAACGGACCCCAATGAAAAACTGTTTTTT	CASRTDPNEKLFF
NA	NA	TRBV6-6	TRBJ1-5	TGTGCCAGCACCCAACTAAAGACAGCTAGCAATCAGCCCCAGCATTTT	CASTQLKTASNQPQHF
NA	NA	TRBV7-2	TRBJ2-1	TGTGCCAGCAGCCCCCGGGTGGGGCTAGGCCATGAGCAGTTCTTC	CASSPRVGLGHEQFF
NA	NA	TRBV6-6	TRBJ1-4	TGTGCCAGCAGTTACAGGACCGATGAAAAACTGTTTTTT	CASSYRTDEKLFF
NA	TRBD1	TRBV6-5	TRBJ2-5	TGTGCCAGCAGTTACCGACAGGGGAAAGAGACCCAGTACTTC	CASSYRQGKETQYF
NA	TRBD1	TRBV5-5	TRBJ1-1	TGTGCCAGCAGCCTCCCGGACAGGGACACTGAAGCTTTCTTT	CASSLPDRDTEAFF
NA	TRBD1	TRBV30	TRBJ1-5	TGTGCCTGGAGTCCCTACCGGACAGGGGGGGATTATAGCAATCAGCCCCAGCATTTT	CAWSPYRTGGDYSNQPQHF
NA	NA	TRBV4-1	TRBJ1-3	TGCGCCAGCAGCCAAGTCGACCGTCCTGGAAACACCATATATTTT	CASSQVDRPGNTIYF
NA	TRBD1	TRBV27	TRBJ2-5	TGTGCCAGCAGTCCACTTGGACAGGGCCAAGAGACCCAGTACTTC	CASSPLGQGQETQYF
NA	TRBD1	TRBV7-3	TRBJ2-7	TGTGCCAGCAGCTCTCAACAGGGGCTCGAGCAGTACTTC	CASSSQQGLEQYF
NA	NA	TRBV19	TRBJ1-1	TGTGCCAGTACCCGTCGGACAGAAGGAGACACTGAAGCTTTCTTT	CASTRRTEGDTEAFF
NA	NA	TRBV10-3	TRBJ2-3	TGTGCCATCAATACGGGTCGTTCAGGAGATACGCAGTATTTT	CAINTGRSGDTQYF
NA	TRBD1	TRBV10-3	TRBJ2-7	TGTGCCGCAGACGACAGGGTTATGGTTGGTTGTTCCTACGAGCAGTACTTC	CAADDRVMVGCSYEQYF
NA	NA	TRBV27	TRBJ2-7	TGTGCCAGCAGTTTAAGCAGGGGGGTCAGTTACGAGCAGTACTTC	CASSLSRGVSYEQYF
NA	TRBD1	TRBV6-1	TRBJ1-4	TGTGCCAGCAGTGCGGGACAGGGAGGTGGTGAAAAACTGTTTTTT	CASSAGQGGGEKLFF
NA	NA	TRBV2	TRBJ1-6	TGTGCCAGCAGGGGAGGCCCTAATTCACCCCTCCACTTT	CASRGGPNSPLHF
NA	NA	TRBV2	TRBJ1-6	TGTGCCAGCAGTGAAGGCGGAGATTCACCCCTCCACTTT	CASSEGGDSPLHF
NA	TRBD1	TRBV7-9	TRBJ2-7	TGTGCCAGCAGCATGCGGACAGGGAAACACGAGCAGTACTTC	CASSMRTGKHEQYF
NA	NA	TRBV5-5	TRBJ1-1	TGTGCCAGCAGCTTCGGAGTCAAAGCTTTCTTT	CASSFGVKAFF
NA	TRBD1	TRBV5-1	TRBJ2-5	TGCGCCAGCAGCTTGACAGGGGACACAAAGACCCAGTACTTC	CASSLTGDTKTQYF
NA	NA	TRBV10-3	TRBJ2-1	TGTGCCACTGGTCTGGGTCCCAGCTCCTACAATGAGCAGTTCTTC	CATGLGPSSYNEQFF
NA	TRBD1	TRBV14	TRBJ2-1	TGTGCCAGCAGCCCACTCGGGGACAGCCCCTACAATGAGCAGTTCTTC	CASSPLGDSPYNEQFF
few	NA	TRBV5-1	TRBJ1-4	TGCGCCAGCAGGTCGGACGGATATAATGAAAAACTGTTTTTT	CASRSDGYNEKLFF
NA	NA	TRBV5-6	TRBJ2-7	TGTGCCAGCAGCTTGTCCTTCCAGGCTTCCTCCTACGAGCAGTACTTC	CASSLSFQASSYEQYF
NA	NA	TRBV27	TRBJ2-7	TGTGCCAGCAGGAGGCGGGGCGAGCAGTACTTC	CASRRRGEQYF
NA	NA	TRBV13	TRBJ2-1	TGTGCCAGCAGGATAGGGACCCTAGCCTACAATGAGCAGTTCTTC	CASRIGTLAYNEQFF
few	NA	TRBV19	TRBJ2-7	TGTGCCAGTAGTACGGCGACGGTCTCCTACGAGCAGTACTTC	CASSTATVSYEQYF
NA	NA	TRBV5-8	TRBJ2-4	TGTGCCAGCAGCTTTGGAAGGGACATTGGAAACATTCAGTACTTC	CASSFGRDIGNIQYF
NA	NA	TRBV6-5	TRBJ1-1	TGTGCCAGCAGCAGAAAGACTGAAGCTTTCTTT	CASSRKTEAFF
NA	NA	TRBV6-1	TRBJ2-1	TGTGCCAGCAGTGTAAATCCCTCCAGGTTAGGAGAGCAGTTCTTC	CASSVNPSRLGEQFF
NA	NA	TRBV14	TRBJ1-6	TGTGCCAGCAGCCAGGGGAGGGAAAATTCACCCCTCCACTTT	CASSQGRENSPLHF
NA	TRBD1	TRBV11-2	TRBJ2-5	TGTGCCAGCAGCCCCTACAGGGGACAAGAGACCCAGTACTTC	CASSPYRGQETQYF
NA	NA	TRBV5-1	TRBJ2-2	TGCGCCAGCCAACTCGTTGGCACCGGGGAGCTGTTTTTT	CASQLVGTGELFF